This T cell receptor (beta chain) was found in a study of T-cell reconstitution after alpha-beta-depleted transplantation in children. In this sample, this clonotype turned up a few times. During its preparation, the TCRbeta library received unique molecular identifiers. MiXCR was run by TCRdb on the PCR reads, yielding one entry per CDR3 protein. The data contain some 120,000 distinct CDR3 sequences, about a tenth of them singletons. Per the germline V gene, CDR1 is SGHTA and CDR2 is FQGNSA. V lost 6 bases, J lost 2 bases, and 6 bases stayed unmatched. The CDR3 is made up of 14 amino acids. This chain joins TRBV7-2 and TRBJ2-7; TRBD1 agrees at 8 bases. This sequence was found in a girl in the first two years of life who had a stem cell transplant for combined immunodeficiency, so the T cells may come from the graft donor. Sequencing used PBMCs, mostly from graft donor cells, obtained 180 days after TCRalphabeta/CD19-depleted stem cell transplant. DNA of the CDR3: TGTGCCAGCAGTTACAACAGGGGGGCCTACGAGCAGTACTTC. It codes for CASSYNRGAYEQYF.